Detailed here is one TCR beta chain. The antigen remains undetermined. The sample is drawn from a study of beta chain features in type 1 diabetes. Findings and caveats of the study: For cells with high TCR expression, cDNA sequencing could yield over-representation. Junctions at VDJ sites from type 1 diabetes patients had fewer insertions and more deletions. Patients' naive, central memory and regulatory TCRB repertoires appeared more alike than those of healthy donors.

The investigators reverse transcribed all of the isolated RNA, so they sequenced expressed TCRB transcripts. Only in-frame clones appear in the TCRdb table, and some are missing; sequencing was by immunoSEQ multiplex PCR. The data show some 100,000 clones, roughly 43% seen once. Sorting produced populations that all topped 98% purity. The sequence was obtained from a woman aged 18-29 years in good health. Material: stem cell memory CD4+ T cells from blood.

As DNA, the CDR3 is TGTGCCAGTAGTCGCCCCGGGCTAGCGGGAGCCTACGAGCAGTACTTC. This encodes CASSRPGLAGAYEQYF. The chain is built from TRBV19 and TRBJ2-7, with 10 bases identical to TRBD2. CDR3 length: 16 amino acids. The V gene end was trimmed by 5 bases and the J gene end by 2 bases; junction bases not matched to a gene: 9. CDR1 is LNHDA and CDR2 is SQIVND in the germline V gene (reference sequence).